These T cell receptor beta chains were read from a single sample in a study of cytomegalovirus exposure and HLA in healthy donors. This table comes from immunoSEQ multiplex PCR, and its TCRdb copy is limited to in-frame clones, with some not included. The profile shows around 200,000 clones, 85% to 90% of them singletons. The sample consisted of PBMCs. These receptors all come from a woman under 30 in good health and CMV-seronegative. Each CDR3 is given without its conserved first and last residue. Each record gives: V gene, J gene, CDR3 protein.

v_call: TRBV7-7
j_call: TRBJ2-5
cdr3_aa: ASSLLLQETQY

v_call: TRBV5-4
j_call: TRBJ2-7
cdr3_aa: ASQGGVSSYEQY

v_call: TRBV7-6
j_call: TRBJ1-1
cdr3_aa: ASSLGGGSRAF

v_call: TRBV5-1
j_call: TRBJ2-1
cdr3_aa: ASSLSGTGVGNEQF

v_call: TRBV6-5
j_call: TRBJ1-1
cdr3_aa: ASKRGNTEAF

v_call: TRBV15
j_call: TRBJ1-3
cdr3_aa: ATSSRDRDPGNTIY

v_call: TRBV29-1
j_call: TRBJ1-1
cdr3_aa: SVQVTAGGLGNTEAF

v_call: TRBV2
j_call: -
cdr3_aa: ASNEGATYEQY

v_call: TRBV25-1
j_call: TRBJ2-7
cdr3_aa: ASSETGTGSYEQY

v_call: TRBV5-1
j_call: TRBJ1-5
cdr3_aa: ASSLGETGGGNQPQH

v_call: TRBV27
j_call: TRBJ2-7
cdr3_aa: ASRPTGVYEQY

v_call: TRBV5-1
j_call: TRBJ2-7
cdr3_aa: ASSFSRDYEQY

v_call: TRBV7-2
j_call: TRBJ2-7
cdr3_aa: ASSPTRSLYEQY

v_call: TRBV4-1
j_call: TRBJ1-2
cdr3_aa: ASSQDRGGYGYT

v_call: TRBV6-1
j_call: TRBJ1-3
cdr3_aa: ASSELGLPGNTIY

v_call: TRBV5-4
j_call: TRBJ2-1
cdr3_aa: ASSSGGTGETNEQF

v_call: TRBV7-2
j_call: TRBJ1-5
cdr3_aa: ASGYSGQPQH